This entry describes one T cell receptor (beta chain). The source of the sample is a study of control samples from healthy donors and cancer patients. Per germline, CDR1 DFQATT and CDR2 SNEGSKA (reference sequence). The V end lost 3 bases, the J end lost 1 base, and 3 bases lay between the germline ends. This CDR3 region has 11 residues. TCRdb's copy holds only in-frame clones and misses some; the assay was immunoSEQ multiplex PCR. This sample carries 150,000 to 200,000 clones, around 91% of them seen once, and the ten largest clones take roughly 1.6%. This sequence was found in a woman under 40 in good health. The sequenced sample was blood. The chain recombines TRBV20-1 with TRBJ2-5; D not certain. CDR3 sequence: CSASPQETQYF. CDR3 DNA sequence: TGCAGTGCTAGCCCCCAAGAGACCCAGTACTTC.